The 20 T cell receptor beta chains reported below all come from one sample, sequenced in a study. TCRdb re-analysed the RT-PCR reads in MiXCR, keeping a single row per CDR3 protein. The table has about 700,000 distinct CDR3 sequences, 13% to 15% seen once. Sequencing used memory CD4+ T cells from blood. The receptors originated from a female donor in good health, serving as a healthy control.

This clonotype was counted ten times or more. V usage is TRBV10-2 and J usage is TRBJ2-7; 8 positions match TRBD2. With V trimmed by 3 bases and J by 1 base, 5 bases remained unmatched. The germline CDR1 and CDR2 sequences are WSHSY and SAAADI. CDR3 length: 15 residues. The CDR3 protein is CASSDVRLASYEQYF. The CDR3 bases are TGCGCCAGCAGTGATGTGAGACTAGCGTCCTACGAGCAGTACTTC.

In this sample, this clonotype turned up many times. The genes are TRBV7-3 and TRBJ2-3; D not certain. V was cut by 4 bases and J by 4 bases, with 6 bases left in between. The CDR3 sequence is 12 residues long. CDR1 and CDR2 (germline): SGHTA, FQGTGA. The CDR3 loop reads CASSSGADTQYF. CDR3 nucleotides: TGTGCCAGCAGCTCAGGCGCAGATACGCAGTATTTT.

The chain is built from TRBV6-5 and TRBJ2-5, with D possibly being TRBD1 (6 bases). V was shortened by 7 bases and J by 5 bases, with 17 bases between the two germline ends. The length of the CDR3 is 14 residues. Per germline, CDR1 MNHEY and CDR2 SVGAGI. The CDR3 nucleotides read TGTGCCAGCACTCTAAGGGGGAATCGGGAGACCCAGTACTTC. Protein product: CASTLRGNRETQYF.

The rearrangement joins TRBV7-9 to TRBJ1-1; D perhaps matches TRBD1 (6 bases). Trimming cost V 0 bases and J 5 bases, with 10 bases left between them. Germline V CDR1 and CDR2: SEHNR, FQNEAQ (reference sequence). The CDR3 totals 14 residues. The CDR3 region has the DNA TGTGCCAGCAGCTTAGCGGCAGGGGTGACTGAAGCTTTCTTT. Its translation: CASSLAAGVTEAFF.

At least ten counts were recorded for this clonotype. The V gene is TRBV7-2, the J gene TRBJ2-1, with unresolved D. The V end was cut by 3 bases, the J end by 9 bases, with 12 bases between. The germline V gene encodes CDR1 SGHTA and CDR2 FQGNSA. The length of the CDR3 is 13 residues. Here the CDR3 DNA reads TGTGCCAGCAGCTTGTCAAACCTAGGTGAGCAGTTCTTC. This gives the protein CASSLSNLGEQFF.

This clonotype was found many times. The rearrangement joins TRBV7-9 to TRBJ1-1; unclear D gene. Trimming shortened V by 1 base and J by 11 bases, and 8 bases separated the two germline ends. The CDR3 is 11 amino acids. Germline CDR1 is SEHNR and CDR2 is FQNEAQ (reference sequence). Here the CDR3 reads CASSLEQSAFF. In DNA form, the CDR3 reads TGTGCCAGCAGCTTAGAACAATCGGCTTTCTTT.

The table lists this clonotype with many counts. The chain joins TRBV12-3 or TRBV12-4 to TRBJ2-7; D is undetermined. V was cut by 6 bases and J by 9 bases, with 15 bases left in between. CDR3 length equals 12 residues. This CDR3 is CASRISGSRQYF. In DNA form, the CDR3 reads TGTGCCAGCAGAATCTCAGGTTCTAGGCAGTACTTC.

This clonotype was counted between two and nine times. The chain couples TRBV6-5 to TRBJ1-6; 7 positions agree with TRBD1. This CDR3 is 15 amino acids long. Germline CDR1 MNHEY, CDR2 SVGAGI. V dropped 6 bases and J dropped 10; count of bases not matched to a gene: 12. Here the CDR3 reads CASRADRVQGSPLHF. Here the CDR3 DNA reads TGTGCCAGCAGAGCCGACAGGGTTCAGGGGTCACCCCTCCACTTT.

This clonotype turned up a few times. The chain has TRBV3-1 and TRBJ2-4; TRBD2 matches at 8 bases. CDR3 length equals 16 residues. CDR1 is LGHDT, CDR2 YNNKEL, per germline (reference sequence). V shed 4 bases, J shed 8 bases, and the junction held 13 bases outside the gene matches. CDR3 amino acids: CASSLRGGGPQDIQYF. CDR3 nucleotides: TGTGCCAGCAGCCTCCGGGGGGGAGGGCCTCAGGACATTCAGTACTTC.

The gene calls are TRBV7-9 and TRBJ1-4; D is undetermined. Trimming removed 11 bases from V and 6 bases from J, with 13 bases in between. CDR3 length equals 12 residues. Germline V lookup: CDR1 SEHNR, CDR2 FQNEAQ (reference sequence). This chain's CDR3 is CAVSGPDEKLFF. The CDR3 nucleotides are TGTGCCGTCTCTGGGCCGGATGAAAAACTGTTTTTT.

This clonotype appeared many times. The chain couples TRBV5-1 to TRBJ2-3, with D unresolved. V lost 0 bases and J 2 bases, leaving 7 bases between the germline ends. There are 14 residues in the CDR3. The germline V gene encodes CDR1 SGHRS and CDR2 YFSETQ. The CDR3 coding sequence is TGCGCCAGCAGCTTGGGATCCGCCACAGATACGCAGTATTTT. Residues: CASSLGSATDTQYF.

In its sample, this clonotype was seen many times. The chain employs TRBV20-1 and TRBJ2-1; 9 nucleotides align to TRBD1. CDR1 DFQATT and CDR2 SNEGSKA come from the germline V gene (reference sequence). CDR3 length: 14 residues. The V segment lost 1 base and the J segment 8 bases; nucleotides outside the gene matches: 6. CDR3: CSARVWDRVDEQFF. The DNA of the CDR3 is TGCAGTGCTAGAGTCTGGGACAGGGTTGATGAGCAGTTCTTC.

This clonotype was recorded at least ten times. This chain connects TRBV9 to TRBJ2-5; D is unclear. Germline lookup yields CDR1 SGDLS and CDR2 YYNGEE. The CDR3 covers 16 residues. The V end was cut by 0 bases, the J end by 2 bases, with 14 bases between. CDR3 DNA: TGTGCCAGCAGCGTAGAAACCGGGTCCTTACAAGAGACCCAGTACTTC. Its protein product is CASSVETGSLQETQYF.

This clonotype was counted at least ten times. The chain links TRBV4-3 to TRBJ1-2, with 7 bases aligning to TRBD1. V was pared by 3 bases and J by 8 bases, with 9 bases of the junction left unmatched. Germline V gives CDR1 LGHNA, CDR2 YSLEER. The CDR3 covers 14 residues. As DNA, the CDR3 is TGCGCCAGCAGCCACCAGACAGGGAATGGCGGCTACACCTTC. Its protein product is CASSHQTGNGGYTF.

This clonotype was observed a handful of times. V is TRBV20-1 and J is TRBJ1-3, with D tentatively TRBD1 (5 bases). Germline V lookup: CDR1 DFQATT, CDR2 SNEGSKA (reference sequence). V lost 1 base to trimming and J lost 2 bases, with 6 bases between them. CDR3 size: 13 residues. The CDR3 loop is CSARGGAGNTIYF. The DNA of the CDR3 is TGCAGTGCTAGAGGGGGGGCTGGAAACACCATATATTTT.

This chain links TRBV18 with TRBJ1-6, with 7 bases lining up with TRBD1. The length of the CDR3 is 15 residues. The V and J ends lost 4 bases and 9 bases, in that order; junction bases with no gene match: 9. Germline CDR1 and CDR2: KGHSH and LQKENI. CDR3: CASSRQGGESSPLHF. The CDR3 nucleotides read TGTGCCAGCTCACGACAGGGAGGCGAGAGTTCACCCCTCCACTTT. Full variable domain (remainder filled in from reference TRBV18 and TRBJ1-6): NAGVMQNPRHLVRRRGQEARLRCSPMKGHSHVYWYRQLPEEGLKFMVYLQKENIIDESGMPKERFSAEFPKEGPSILRIQQVVRGDSAAYFCASSRQGGESSPLHFGNGTRLTVT.

V gene TRBV12-3 or TRBV12-4 combines with J gene TRBJ1-6; a possible D gene is TRBD1 (5 bases). V lost 6 bases to trimming and J lost 14 bases, with 17 bases between them. The CDR3 runs to 13 residues. The CDR3 spells CASSRTQGVALHF. As DNA, the CDR3 is TGTGCCAGCAGCCGCACTCAGGGTGTCGCCCTCCACTTT.

This clonotype appeared many times. The gene calls are TRBV6-6 and TRBJ2-1, with D hard to call. V lost 5 bases and J lost 4, with 6 bases in between. The CDR3 runs to 12 residues. Germline V lookup: CDR1 MNHNY, CDR2 SVGAGI (reference sequence). In nucleotides, the CDR3 is TGTGCCAGCAGTCGCCTTTACAATGAGCAGTTCTTC. This translates into CASSRLYNEQFF.

This clonotype was recorded a few times. This rearrangement joins TRBV12-3 or TRBV12-4 to TRBJ1-1; 7 positions agree with TRBD1. Trimming took 4 bases from V and 2 from J; bases not matched to a gene: 4. CDR3 length: 14 amino acids. CDR3: CASSWTGPNTEAFF. DNA of the CDR3: TGTGCCAGCAGTTGGACAGGCCCTAACACTGAAGCTTTCTTT.

The gene calls are TRBV7-2 and TRBJ2-7, with 10 positions matching TRBD2. V shed 5 bases and J 5 bases; nucleotides not matched to a gene: 15. This CDR3 spans 17 amino acids. Germline V CDR1 and CDR2: SGHTA, FQGNSA. For the CDR3, the DNA is TGTGCCAGCAGCGCCCGGACTAGCGGAGCCCGGTCCCACGAGCAGTACTTC. This sequence encodes CASSARTSGARSHEQYF.